This is a list of T cell receptor beta chains from one sample in a study of Graves' ophthalmopathy and Graves' hyperthyroidism. TCRdb re-called the multiplex PCR reads with MiXCR, one entry per CDR3 protein. The sample holds around 1.1 million distinct CDR3 sequences, around a third seen once. The specimen was peripheral blood or thyroid tissue (not recorded which). The receptor source for this set is an adult man with Graves' hyperthyroidism. The CDR3 runs from the conserved cysteine through the conserved F or W. D genes are given only for firm matches. Not all rows give a size; the values are once, few, many and, for expanded clones, a class.

TRBJ1-1 | TRBD1 | TRBV29-1 | many | TGCAGCGCTCTAGACAGGGGGCCGGAAACTGAAGCTTTCTTT | CSALDRGPETEAFF
TRBJ1-6 | . | TRBV5-6 | many | TGTGCCAGCAGCTCTTCCTGGGAGGGAGATTCACCCCTCCACTTT | CASSSSWEGDSPLHF
TRBJ2-5 | . | TRBV25-1 | . | TGTGCCAGCGTTGGGTGGGGGTATGAGACCCAGTACTTC | CASVGWGYETQYF
TRBJ1-1 | . | TRBV29-1 | . | TGCAGCGTTATAAGGGACACTGAAGCTTTCTTT | CSVIRDTEAFF
TRBJ2-1 | . | TRBV7-6 | few | TGTGCCAGCAGCTCCACGGACGGGTACAATGAGCAGTTCTTC | CASSSTDGYNEQFF
TRBJ1-2 | . | TRBV4-3 | . | TGCGCCAGCAGCCAAGATCACACCTATGGCTACACCTTC | CASSQDHTYGYTF
TRBJ2-7 | . | TRBV12-5 | few | TGTGCCAGCAGCACACCCCGCGGGGGCCCGGGCGAGCAGTACTTC | CASSTPRGGPGEQYF
TRBJ2-2 | . | TRBV7-9 | few | TGTGCCAGCCACAGAGTTCCCCGGCATGTGGTGGAGCTGTTTTTT | CASHRVPRHVVELFF
TRBJ2-7 | TRBD2 | TRBV29-1 | few | TGCAGCGTGAATTCAGGGACTATCTACGAGCAGTACTTC | CSVNSGTIYEQYF
TRBJ2-2 | TRBD2 | TRBV5-1 | . | TGCGCCAGCAGCTTGGCCGGGGGGGCCCAGGTTTCCGGGGAGCTGTTTTTT | CASSLAGGAQVSGELFF
TRBJ1-5 | . | TRBV6-1 | . | TGTGCCAGCAGTGAAGCGGAAGGGATTCAGCCCCAGCATTTT | CASSEAEGIQPQHF
TRBJ2-2 | . | TRBV20-1 | . | TGCAGTGCTCGAATAAATACGCTTGGATCGTGGACGACCGGGGAGCTGTTTTTT | CSARINTLGSWTTGELFF
TRBJ2-7 | . | TRBV4-1 | . | TGCGCCAGCAGCCAAGCGGCCGGCTCCTACGAGCAGTACTTC | CASSQAAGSYEQYF
TRBJ1-5 | TRBD1 | TRBV5-5 | . | TGTGCCAGCAGCCTACGGACAGGGTCTCAGGGTCAGCCCCAGCATTTT | CASSLRTGSQGQPQHF